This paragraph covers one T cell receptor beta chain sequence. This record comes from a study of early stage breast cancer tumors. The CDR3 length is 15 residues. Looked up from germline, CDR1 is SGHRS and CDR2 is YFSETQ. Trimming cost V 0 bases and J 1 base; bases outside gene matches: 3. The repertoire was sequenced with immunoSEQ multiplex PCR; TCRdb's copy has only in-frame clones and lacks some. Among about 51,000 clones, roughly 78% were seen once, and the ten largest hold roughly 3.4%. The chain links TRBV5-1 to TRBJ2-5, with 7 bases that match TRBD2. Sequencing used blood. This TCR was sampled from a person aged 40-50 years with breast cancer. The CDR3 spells CASSLGSSGQETQYF. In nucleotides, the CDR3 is TGCGCCAGCAGCTTGGGATCTAGCGGCCAAGAGACCCAGTACTTC.